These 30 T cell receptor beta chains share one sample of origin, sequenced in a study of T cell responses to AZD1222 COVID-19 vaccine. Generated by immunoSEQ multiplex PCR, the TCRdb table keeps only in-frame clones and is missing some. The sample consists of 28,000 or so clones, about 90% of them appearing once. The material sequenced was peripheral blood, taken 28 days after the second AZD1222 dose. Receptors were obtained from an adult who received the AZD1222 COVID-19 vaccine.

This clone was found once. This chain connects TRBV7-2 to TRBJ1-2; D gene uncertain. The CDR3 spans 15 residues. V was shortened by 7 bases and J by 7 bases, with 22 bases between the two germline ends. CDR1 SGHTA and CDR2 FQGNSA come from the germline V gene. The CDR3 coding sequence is TGTGCCAGCAAAGTGTCCGCCCTTGAAGCCGGTGGCTACACCTTC. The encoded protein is CASKVSALEAGGYTF.

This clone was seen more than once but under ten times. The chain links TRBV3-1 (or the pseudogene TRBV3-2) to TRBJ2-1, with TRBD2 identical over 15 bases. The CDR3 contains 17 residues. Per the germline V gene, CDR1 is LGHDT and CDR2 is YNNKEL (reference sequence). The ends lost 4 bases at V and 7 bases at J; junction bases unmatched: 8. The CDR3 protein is CASSRGLAGGPGNEQFF. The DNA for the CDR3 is TGTGCCAGCAGCCGGGGACTAGCGGGGGGTCCTGGAAATGAGCAGTTCTTC.

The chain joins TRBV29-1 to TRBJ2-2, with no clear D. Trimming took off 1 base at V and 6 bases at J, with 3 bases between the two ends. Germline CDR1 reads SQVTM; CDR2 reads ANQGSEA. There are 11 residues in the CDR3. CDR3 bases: TGCAGCGTTGAAGGGCCCGGGGAGCTGTTTTTT. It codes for CSVEGPGELFF.

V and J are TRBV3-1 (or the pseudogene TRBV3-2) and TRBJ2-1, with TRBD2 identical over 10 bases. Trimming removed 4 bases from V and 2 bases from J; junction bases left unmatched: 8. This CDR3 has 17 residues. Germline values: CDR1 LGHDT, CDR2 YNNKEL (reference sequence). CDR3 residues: CASSPDLAGGAYNEQFF. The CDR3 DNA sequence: TGTGCCAGCAGCCCTGACTTAGCGGGGGGCGCCTACAATGAGCAGTTCTTC.

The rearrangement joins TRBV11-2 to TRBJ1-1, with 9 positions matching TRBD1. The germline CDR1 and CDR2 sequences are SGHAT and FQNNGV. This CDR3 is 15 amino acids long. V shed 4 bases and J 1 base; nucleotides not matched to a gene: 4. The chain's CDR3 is CASSWGTGTNTEAFF. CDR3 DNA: TGTGCCAGCAGCTGGGGGACAGGGACGAACACTGAAGCTTTCTTT.

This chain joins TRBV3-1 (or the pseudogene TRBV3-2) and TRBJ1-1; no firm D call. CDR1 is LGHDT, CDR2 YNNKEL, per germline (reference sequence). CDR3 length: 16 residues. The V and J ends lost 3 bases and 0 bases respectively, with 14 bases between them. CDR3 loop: CASSQALVFMNTEAFF. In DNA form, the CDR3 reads TGTGCCAGCAGCCAGGCCCTAGTGTTTATGAACACTGAAGCTTTCTTT.

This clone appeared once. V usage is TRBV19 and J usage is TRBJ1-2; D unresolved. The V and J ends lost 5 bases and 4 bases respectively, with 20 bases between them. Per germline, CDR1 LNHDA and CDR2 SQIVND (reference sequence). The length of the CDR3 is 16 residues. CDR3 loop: CASSLSGGSLIYGYTF. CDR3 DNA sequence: TGTGCCAGTAGTCTGAGTGGAGGGTCCCTAATCTATGGCTACACCTTC.

CDR3 DNA: TGCGCCAGCAGCCGGGAGCAAGGCTCTGGGGCCAACGTCCTGACTTTC. This codes for CASSREQGSGANVLTF. The chain recombines TRBV4-3 with TRBJ2-6; weak D call: TRBD2 (5 bases). V shed 4 bases and J shed 0 bases, with 10 bases lying between them. Germline loops: CDR1 LGHNA, CDR2 YSLEER. This CDR3 is 16 amino acids long.

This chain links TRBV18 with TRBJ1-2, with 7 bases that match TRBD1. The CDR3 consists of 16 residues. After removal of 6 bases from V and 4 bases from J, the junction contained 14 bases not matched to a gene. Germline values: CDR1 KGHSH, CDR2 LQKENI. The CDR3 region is CASSQGQVQSGYGYTF. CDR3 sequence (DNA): TGTGCCAGCTCTCAAGGACAGGTACAAAGTGGCTATGGCTACACCTTC.

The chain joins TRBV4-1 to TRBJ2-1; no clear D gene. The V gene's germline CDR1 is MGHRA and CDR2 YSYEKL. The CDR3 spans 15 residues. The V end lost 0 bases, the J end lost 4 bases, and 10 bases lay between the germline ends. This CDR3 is CASSQDRPAYNEQFF. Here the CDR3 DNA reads TGCGCCAGCAGCCAAGATAGGCCAGCATACAATGAGCAGTTCTTC.

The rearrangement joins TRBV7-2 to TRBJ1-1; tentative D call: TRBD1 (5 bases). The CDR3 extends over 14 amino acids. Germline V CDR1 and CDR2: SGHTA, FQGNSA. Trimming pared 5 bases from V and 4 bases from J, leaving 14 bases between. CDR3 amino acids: CASSVRDWGTEAFF. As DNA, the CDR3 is TGTGCCAGCAGCGTCCGGGACTGGGGCACTGAAGCTTTCTTT.

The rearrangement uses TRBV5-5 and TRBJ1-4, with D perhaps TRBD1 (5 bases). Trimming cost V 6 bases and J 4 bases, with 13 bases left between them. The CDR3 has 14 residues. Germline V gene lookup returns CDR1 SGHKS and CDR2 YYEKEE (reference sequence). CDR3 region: CASNRGPVNEKLFF. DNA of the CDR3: TGTGCCAGCAATAGGGGCCCAGTTAATGAAAAACTGTTTTTT.

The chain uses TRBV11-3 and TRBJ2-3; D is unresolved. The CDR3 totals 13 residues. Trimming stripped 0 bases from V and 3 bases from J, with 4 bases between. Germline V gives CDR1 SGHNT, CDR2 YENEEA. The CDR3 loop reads CASSLEQTDTQYF. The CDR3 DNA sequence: TGTGCCAGCAGCTTAGAACAGACAGATACGCAGTATTTT. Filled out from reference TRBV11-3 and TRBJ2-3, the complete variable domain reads EAGVVQSPRYKIIEKKQPVAFWCNPISGHNTLYWYLQNLGQGPELLIRYENEEAVDDSQLPKDRFSAERLKGVDSTLKIQPAELGDSAVYLCASSLEQTDTQYFGPGTRLTVL.

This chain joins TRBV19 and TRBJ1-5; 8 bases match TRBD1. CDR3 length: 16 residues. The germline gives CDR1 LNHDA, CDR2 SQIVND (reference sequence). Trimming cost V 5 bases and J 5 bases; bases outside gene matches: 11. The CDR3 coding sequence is TGTGCCAGTAGTCCTGCGGTGGGACAGGCGTATCAGCCCCAGCATTTT. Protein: CASSPAVGQAYQPQHF.

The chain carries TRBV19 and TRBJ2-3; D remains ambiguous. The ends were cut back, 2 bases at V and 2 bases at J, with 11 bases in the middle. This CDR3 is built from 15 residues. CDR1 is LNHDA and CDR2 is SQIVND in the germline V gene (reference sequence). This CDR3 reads CASSIRGQLTDTQYF. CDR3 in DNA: TGTGCCAGTAGTATACGTGGGCAGCTCACAGATACGCAGTATTTT.

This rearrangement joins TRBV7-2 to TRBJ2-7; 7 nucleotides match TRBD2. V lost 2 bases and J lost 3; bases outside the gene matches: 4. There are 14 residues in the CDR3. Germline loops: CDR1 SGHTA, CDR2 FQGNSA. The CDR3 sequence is CASSLMGGIYEQYF. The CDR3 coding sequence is TGTGCCAGCAGCTTAATGGGGGGGATCTACGAGCAGTACTTC. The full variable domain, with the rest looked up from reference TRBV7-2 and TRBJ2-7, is GAGVSQSPSNKVTEKGKDVELRCDPISGHTALYWYRQSLGQGLEFLIYFQGNSAPDKSGLPSDRFSAERTGGSVSTLTIQRTQQEDSAVYLCASSLMGGIYEQYFGPGTRLTVT.

The CDR3 region is CASDGSSLSNQPQHF. The DNA for the CDR3 is TGTGCCTCTGACGGTTCTTCATTGAGCAATCAGCCCCAGCATTTT. The V and J genes are TRBV19 and TRBJ1-5, with D unresolved. V gave up 11 bases and J gave up 1 base, with 18 bases separating them. CDR1 LNHDA and CDR2 SQIVND come from the germline V gene (reference sequence). There are 15 residues in the CDR3.

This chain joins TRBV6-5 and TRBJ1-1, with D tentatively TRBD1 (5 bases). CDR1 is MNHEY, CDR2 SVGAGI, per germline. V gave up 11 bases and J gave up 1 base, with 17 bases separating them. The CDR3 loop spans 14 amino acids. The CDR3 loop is CALAGGTTNTEAFF. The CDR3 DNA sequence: TGTGCCCTGGCGGGGGGGACGACGAACACTGAAGCTTTCTTT.

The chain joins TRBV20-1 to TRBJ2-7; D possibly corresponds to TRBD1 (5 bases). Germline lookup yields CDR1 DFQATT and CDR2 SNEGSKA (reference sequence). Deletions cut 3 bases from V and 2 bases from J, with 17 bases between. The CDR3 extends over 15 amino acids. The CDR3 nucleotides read TGCAGTGCTAGTCCATTAGTGGGGCAAGCCTACGAGCAGTACTTC. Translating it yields CSASPLVGQAYEQYF.

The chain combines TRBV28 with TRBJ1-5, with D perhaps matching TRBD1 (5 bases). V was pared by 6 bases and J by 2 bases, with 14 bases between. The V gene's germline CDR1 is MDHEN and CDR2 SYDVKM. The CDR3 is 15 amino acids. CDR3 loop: CASRALGAGNQPQHF. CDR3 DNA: TGTGCCAGCAGGGCCCTCGGGGCGGGCAATCAGCCCCAGCATTTT.

The CDR3 DNA reads TGCGCCAGCAGCTTGTATGGGACAGTGCAGACCGGGGAGCTGTTTTTT. Its protein product is CASSLYGTVQTGELFF. This chain connects TRBV5-1 to TRBJ2-2; 7 bases match TRBD1. V dropped 1 base and J dropped 5; count of bases not matched to a gene: 8. Looked up from germline, CDR1 is SGHRS and CDR2 is YFSETQ. This CDR3 has 16 residues.

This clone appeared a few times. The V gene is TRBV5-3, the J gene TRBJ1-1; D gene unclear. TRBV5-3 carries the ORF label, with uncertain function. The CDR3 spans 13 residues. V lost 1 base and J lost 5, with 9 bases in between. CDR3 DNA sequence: TGTGCCAGAAGCTTGAGGGTGAGTACTGAAGCTTTCTTT. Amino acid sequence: CARSLRVSTEAFF.

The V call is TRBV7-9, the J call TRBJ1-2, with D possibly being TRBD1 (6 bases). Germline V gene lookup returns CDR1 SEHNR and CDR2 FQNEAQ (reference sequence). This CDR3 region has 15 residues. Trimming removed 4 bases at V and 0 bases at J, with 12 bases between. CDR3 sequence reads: CASSSVGAPNYGYTF. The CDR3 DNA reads TGTGCCAGCAGCTCCGTGGGGGCCCCTAACTATGGCTACACCTTC.

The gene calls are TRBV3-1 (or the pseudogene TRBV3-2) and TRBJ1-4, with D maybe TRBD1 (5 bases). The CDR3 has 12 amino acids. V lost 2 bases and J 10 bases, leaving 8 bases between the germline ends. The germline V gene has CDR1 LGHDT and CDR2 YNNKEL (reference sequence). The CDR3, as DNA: TGTGCCAGCAGCCAACTAAGGGGAAAACTGTTTTTT. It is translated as CASSQLRGKLFF.

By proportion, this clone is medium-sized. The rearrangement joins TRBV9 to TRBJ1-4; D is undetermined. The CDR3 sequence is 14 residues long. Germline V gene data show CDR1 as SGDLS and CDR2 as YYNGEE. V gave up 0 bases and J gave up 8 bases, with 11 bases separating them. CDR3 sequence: CASSVGSRAEKLFF. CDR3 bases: TGTGCCAGCAGCGTAGGATCCCGGGCAGAAAAACTGTTTTTT.

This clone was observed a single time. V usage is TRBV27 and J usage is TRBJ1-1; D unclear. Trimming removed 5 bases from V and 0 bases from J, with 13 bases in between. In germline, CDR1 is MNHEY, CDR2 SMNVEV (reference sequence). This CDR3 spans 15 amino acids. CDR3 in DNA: TGTGCCAGCAGTCCGCGGCTGGGCATGAACACTGAAGCTTTCTTT. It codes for CASSPRLGMNTEAFF.

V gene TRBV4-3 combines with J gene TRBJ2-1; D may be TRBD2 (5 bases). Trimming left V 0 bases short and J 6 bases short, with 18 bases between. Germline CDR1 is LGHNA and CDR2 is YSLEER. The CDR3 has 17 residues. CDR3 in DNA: TGCGCCAGCAGCCAAGATTTGGTCCTACTTAGCGTCAATGAGCAGTTCTTC. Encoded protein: CASSQDLVLLSVNEQFF.

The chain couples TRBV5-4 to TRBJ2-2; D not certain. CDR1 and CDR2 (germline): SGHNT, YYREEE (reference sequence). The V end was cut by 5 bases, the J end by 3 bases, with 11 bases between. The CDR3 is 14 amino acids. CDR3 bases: TGTGCCAGCAGGAGTCAGGTGGACACCGGGGAGCTGTTTTTT. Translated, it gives CASRSQVDTGELFF.

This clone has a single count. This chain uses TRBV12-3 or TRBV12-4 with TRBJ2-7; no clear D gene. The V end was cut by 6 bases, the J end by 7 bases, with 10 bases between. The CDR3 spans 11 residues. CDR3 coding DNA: TGTGCCAGCAGCCTTTCGAGAGAGCAGTACTTC. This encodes CASSLSREQYF.

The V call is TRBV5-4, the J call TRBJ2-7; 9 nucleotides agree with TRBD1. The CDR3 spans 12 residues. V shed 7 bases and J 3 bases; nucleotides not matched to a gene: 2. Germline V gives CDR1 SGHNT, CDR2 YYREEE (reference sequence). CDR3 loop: CASGTGYYEQYF. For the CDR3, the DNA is TGTGCCAGCGGGACAGGGTACTACGAGCAGTACTTC.